The 8 T cell receptor beta chains below all came from one sample that was sequenced in a study of blood T cell repertoires in COVID-19. The repertoire was sequenced with immunoSEQ multiplex PCR; TCRdb's copy has only in-frame clones and lacks some. The repertoire includes fewer than 95,000 clones, just over 85% of them detected once, and roughly 4.8% sits in the top ten. Sequenced material: peripheral blood. The receptor set was obtained from an elderly woman with acute or convalescent COVID-19.

This chain links TRBV7-6 with TRBJ2-1; 7 nucleotides align to TRBD1. The CDR3 length is 16 residues. Germline values: CDR1 SGHVS, CDR2 FNYEAQ. V shed 5 bases and J 5 bases; nucleotides not matched to a gene: 12. DNA for the CDR3: TGTGCCAGCAGCCCAGACAGGGTAAAGGGGGACAATGAGCAGTTCTTC. It yields the protein CASSPDRVKGDNEQFF. The full variable domain, rest sourced from reference TRBV7-6 and TRBJ2-1, is GAGVSQSPRYKVTKRGQDVALRCDPISGHVSLYWYRQALGQGPEFLTYFNYEAQQDKSGLPNDRFSAERPEGSISTLTIQRTEQRDSAMYRCASSPDRVKGDNEQFFGPGTRLTVL.

J is TRBJ2-3 and V is TRBV18; 14 bases match TRBD2. The CDR3 covers 17 residues. V gave up 3 bases and J gave up 5 bases; unmatched junction bases: 7. The germline gives CDR1 KGHSH, CDR2 LQKENI. CDR3 DNA: TGTGCCAGCTCACCGGGACTAGCGGGAGCTGGGAAAGATACGCAGTATTTT. It is translated as CASSPGLAGAGKDTQYF.

The chain uses TRBV28 and TRBJ1-1, with 9 bases that match TRBD1. CDR3 length: 14 amino acids. In germline, CDR1 is MDHEN, CDR2 SYDVKM. J was trimmed by 4 bases and V by 8 bases; bases with no gene match: 8. Here the CDR3 DNA reads TGTGCCAGCGACAGGGGACAGGGCGGCACTGAAGCTTTCTTT. Protein sequence: CASDRGQGGTEAFF.

The V gene is TRBV7-9, the J gene TRBJ1-3; 9 positions agree with TRBD1. CDR1 is SEHNR and CDR2 is FQNEAQ in the germline V gene (reference sequence). The V segment lost 5 bases and the J segment 0 bases; nucleotides outside the gene matches: 2. The CDR3 loop spans 15 amino acids. The CDR3 region is CASSQTGGSGNTIYF. CDR3 in DNA: TGTGCCAGCAGCCAGACAGGGGGCTCTGGAAACACCATATATTTT.

V usage is TRBV28 and J usage is TRBJ2-3, with 8 bases fitting TRBD2. The V segment lost 4 bases and the J segment 2 bases; nucleotides outside the gene matches: 11. Germline V CDR1 and CDR2: MDHEN, SYDVKM. The CDR3 loop spans 17 amino acids. CDR3 residues: CASSSRGSGVYTDTQYF. The DNA for the CDR3 is TGTGCCAGCAGTTCCCGGGGTAGCGGGGTATACACAGATACGCAGTATTTT.

This clone was found once. This chain uses TRBV5-4 with TRBJ2-1; TRBD2 matches at 9 bases. CDR3 length: 17 amino acids. V was pared by 0 bases and J by 8 bases, with 12 bases of the junction left unmatched. Germline CDR1 reads SGHNT; CDR2 reads YYREEE (reference sequence). CDR3 coding DNA: TGTGCCAGCAGCTTGGCACGGCGGGGGGGCGGTTTGGATGAGCAGTTCTTC. Amino acid sequence: CASSLARRGGGLDEQFF.

This chain uses TRBV3-1 (or the pseudogene TRBV3-2) with TRBJ1-2; 8 bases agree with TRBD1. The CDR3 consists of 14 residues. J gave up 2 bases and V 5 bases, and 4 bases lay outside the gene matches. Germline CDR1 and CDR2: LGHDT and YNNKEL (reference sequence). The CDR3 DNA sequence: TGTGCCAGCAGCGACAGGGGTATAAACTATGGCTACACCTTC. Its translation is CASSDRGINYGYTF.

The chain has TRBV20-1 and TRBJ2-5; 9 bases are a match to TRBD2. V gave up 3 bases and J gave up 4 bases; unmatched junction bases: 3. CDR3 size: 13 residues. The germline CDR1 and CDR2 sequences are DFQATT and SNEGSKA (reference sequence). CDR3 in DNA: TGCAGTGCTAGTAGCGGGAGCGGAGAGACCCAGTACTTC. Protein sequence: CSASSGSGETQYF.